What follows is one T cell receptor beta chain and its context. Original processing methods: Estimation of nucleated cell counts was performed using reference gene primer amplification. Measured with immunoSEQ multiplex PCR; TCRdb has only the in-frame clones, and not every one. D and trimming were read from the DNA, whereas the V and J calls and clone size are those reported in that table. The sample consists of hundreds of thousands of clones, approximately 91% of them appearing once. These data originate in a study of blood T cell repertoires in COVID-19. Turning to the study itself: Some COVID-19 samples were acute and others convalescent; all came from the United States, Italy and Spain. PBMCs, B-cell-depleted T cells, or T cells were the source of the cDNA or gDNA that made up the material.

The V gene's germline CDR1 is MNHNY and CDR2 SVGAGI (reference sequence). This CDR3 contains 14 residues. The trim removed 10 bases at V and 6 bases at J, leaving 9 bases unmatched. The source material was peripheral blood. The V and J genes are TRBV6-6 and TRBJ1-5; 10 bases fit TRBD1. This TCR was recovered from a man between 60 and 70 years old who had recovered from COVID-19. In nucleotides, the CDR3 is TGTGCCACCCGGGACAGGGGCTCCTTTCAGCCCCAGCATTTT. It translates to CATRDRGSFQPQHF.